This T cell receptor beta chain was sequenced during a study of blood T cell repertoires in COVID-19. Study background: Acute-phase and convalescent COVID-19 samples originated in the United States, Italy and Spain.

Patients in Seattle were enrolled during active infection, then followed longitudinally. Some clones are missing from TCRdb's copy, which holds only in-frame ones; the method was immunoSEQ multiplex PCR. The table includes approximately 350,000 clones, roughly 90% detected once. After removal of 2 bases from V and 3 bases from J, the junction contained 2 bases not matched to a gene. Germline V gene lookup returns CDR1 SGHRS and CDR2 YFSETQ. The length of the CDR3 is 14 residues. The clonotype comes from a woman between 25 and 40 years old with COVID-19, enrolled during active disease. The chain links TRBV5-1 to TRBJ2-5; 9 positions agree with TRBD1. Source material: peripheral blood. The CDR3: CASSLDRGEETQYF. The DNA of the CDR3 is TGCGCCAGCAGCTTAGACAGGGGGGAAGAGACCCAGTACTTC.